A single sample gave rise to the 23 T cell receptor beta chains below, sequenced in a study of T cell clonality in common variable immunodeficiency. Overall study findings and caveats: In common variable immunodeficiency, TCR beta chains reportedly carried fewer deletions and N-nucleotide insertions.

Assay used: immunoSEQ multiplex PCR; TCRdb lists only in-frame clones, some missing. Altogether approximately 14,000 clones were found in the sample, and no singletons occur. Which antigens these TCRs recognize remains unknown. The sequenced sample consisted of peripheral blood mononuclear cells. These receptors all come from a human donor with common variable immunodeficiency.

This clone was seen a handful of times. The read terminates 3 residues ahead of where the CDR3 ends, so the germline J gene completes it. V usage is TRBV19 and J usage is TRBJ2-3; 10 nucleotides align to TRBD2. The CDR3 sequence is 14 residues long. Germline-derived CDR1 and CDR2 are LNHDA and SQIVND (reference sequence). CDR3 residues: CASRASGGPGTQYF. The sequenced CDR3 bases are TGTGCCAGTAGGGCTAGCGGGGGACCGGGGACG.

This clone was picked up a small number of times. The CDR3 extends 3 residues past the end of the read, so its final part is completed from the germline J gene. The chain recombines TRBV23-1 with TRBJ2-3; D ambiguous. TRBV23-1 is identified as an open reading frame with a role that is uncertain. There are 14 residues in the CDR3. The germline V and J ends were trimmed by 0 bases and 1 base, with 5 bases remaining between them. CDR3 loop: CASSQSGCTDTQYF. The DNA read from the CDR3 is TGCGCCAGCAGTCAATCGGGCTGCACAGATACG.

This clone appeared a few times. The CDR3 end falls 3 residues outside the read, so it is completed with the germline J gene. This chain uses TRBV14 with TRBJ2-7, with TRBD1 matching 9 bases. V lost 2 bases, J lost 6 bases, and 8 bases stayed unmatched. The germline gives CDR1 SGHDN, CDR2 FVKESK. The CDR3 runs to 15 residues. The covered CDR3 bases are TGTGCCAGCAGCCAATGGGGGACAGGGTATGGCGAG. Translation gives CASSQWGTGYGE. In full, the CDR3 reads CASSQWGTGYGEQYF.

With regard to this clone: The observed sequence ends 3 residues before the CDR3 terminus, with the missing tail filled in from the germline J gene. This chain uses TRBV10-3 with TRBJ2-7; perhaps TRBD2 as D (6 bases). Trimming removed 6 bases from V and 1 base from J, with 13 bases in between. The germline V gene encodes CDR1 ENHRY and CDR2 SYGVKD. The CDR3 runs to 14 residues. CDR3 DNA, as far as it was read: TGTGCCATCAGGGCTGGAGGAGGGTCCTACGAG. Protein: CAIRAGGGSYE. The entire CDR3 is CAIRAGGGSYEQYF.

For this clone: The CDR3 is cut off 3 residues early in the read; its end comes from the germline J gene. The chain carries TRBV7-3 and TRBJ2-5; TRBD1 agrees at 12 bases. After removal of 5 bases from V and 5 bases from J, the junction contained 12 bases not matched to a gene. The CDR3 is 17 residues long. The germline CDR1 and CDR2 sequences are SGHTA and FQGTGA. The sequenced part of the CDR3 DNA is TGTGCCAGCAGCCCTTCCGTTGGGACAGGGGGCGCGGAGACC. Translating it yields CASSPSVGTGGAET. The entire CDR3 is CASSPSVGTGGAETQYF.

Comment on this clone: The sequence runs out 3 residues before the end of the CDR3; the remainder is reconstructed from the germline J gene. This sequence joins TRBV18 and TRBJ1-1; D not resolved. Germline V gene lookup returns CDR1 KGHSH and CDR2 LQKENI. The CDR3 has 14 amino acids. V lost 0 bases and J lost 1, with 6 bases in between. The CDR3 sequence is CASSPPGQNTEAFF. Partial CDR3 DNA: TGTGCCAGCTCACCACCCGGTCAGAACACTGAA.

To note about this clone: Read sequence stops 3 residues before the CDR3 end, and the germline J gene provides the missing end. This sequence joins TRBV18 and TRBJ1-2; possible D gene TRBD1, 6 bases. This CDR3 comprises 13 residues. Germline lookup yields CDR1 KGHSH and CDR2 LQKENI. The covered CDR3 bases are TGTGCCAGCTCACCGGACAGCAGGGAAGGC. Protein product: CASSPDSREG. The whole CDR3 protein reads CASSPDSREGYTF.

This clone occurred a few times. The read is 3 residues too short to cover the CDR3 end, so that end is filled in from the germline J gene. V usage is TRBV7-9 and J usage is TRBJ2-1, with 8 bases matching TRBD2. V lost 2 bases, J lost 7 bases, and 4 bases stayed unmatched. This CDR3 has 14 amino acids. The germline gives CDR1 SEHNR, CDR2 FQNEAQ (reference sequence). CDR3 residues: CASSLSRGRNEQFF. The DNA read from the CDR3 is TGTGCCAGCAGCTTAAGTCGCGGGAGGAATGAG.

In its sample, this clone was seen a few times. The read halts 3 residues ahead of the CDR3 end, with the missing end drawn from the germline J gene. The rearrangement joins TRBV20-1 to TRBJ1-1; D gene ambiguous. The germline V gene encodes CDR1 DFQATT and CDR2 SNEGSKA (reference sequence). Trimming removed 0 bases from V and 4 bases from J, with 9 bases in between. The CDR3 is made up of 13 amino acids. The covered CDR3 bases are TGCAGTGCTAGAGATCCAGGTCCCACTGAA. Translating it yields CSARDPGPTE. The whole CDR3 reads CSARDPGPTEAFF.

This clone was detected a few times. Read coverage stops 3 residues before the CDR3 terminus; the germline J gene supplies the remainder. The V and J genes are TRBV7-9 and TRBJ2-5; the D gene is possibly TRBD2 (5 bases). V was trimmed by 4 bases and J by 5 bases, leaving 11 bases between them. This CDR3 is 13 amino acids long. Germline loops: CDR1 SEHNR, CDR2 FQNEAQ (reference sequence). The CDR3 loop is CASSSAGVETQYF. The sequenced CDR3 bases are TGTGCCAGCAGCTCGGCCGGGGTCGAGACC. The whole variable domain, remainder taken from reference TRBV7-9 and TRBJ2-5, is DTGVSQNPRHKITKRGQNVTFRCDPISEHNRLYWYRQTLGQGPEFLTYFQNEAQLEKSRLLSDRFSAERPKGSFSTLEIQRTEQGDSAMYLCASSSAGVETQYFGPGTRLLVL.

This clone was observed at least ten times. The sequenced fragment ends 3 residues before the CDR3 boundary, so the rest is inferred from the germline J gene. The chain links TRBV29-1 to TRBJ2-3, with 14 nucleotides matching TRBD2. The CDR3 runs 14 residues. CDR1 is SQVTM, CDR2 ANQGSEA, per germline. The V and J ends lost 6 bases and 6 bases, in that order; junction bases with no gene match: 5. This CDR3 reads CSVGTSGGADTQYF. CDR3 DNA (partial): TGCAGCGTGGGGACTAGCGGGGGAGCGGATACG.

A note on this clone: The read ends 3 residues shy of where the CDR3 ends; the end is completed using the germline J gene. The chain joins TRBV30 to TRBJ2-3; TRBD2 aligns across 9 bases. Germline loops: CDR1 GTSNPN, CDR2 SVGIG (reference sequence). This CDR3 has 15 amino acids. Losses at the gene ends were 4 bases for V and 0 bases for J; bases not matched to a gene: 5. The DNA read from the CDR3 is TGTGCCTGGATGTCAAGCGGGGGGAGCACAGATACG. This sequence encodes CAWMSSGGSTDT. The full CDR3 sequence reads CAWMSSGGSTDTQYF.

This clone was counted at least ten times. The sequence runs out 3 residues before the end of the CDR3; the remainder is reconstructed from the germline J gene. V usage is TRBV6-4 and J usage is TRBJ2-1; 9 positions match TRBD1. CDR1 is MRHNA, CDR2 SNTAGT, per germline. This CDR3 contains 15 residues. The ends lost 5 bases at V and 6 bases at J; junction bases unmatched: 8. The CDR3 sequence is CASSPGTGMSNEQFF. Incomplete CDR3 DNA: TGTGCCAGCAGTCCCGGGACAGGGATGAGCAATGAG.

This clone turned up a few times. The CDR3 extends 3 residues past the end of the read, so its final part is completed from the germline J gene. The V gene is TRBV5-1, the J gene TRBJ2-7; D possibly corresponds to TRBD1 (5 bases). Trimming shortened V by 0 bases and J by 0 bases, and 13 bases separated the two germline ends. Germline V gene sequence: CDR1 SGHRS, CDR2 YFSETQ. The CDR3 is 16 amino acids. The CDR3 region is CASSLEWTMSSYEQYF. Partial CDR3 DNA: TGCGCCAGCAGCTTGGAATGGACAATGAGCTCCTACGAG.

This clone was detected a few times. The CDR3 loop is CASSPTAGDTEAFF. The sequenced CDR3 bases are TGCGCCAGCAGCCCGACAGCGGGGGACACTGAA. The J gene is TRBJ1-1, the V gene TRBV5-1; tentative D call: TRBD1 (5 bases). Read sequence stops 3 residues before the CDR3 end, and the germline J gene provides the missing end. Trimming took 4 bases from V and 3 from J, leaving 13 bases between them. This CDR3 spans 14 amino acids. Per germline, CDR1 SGHRS and CDR2 YFSETQ.

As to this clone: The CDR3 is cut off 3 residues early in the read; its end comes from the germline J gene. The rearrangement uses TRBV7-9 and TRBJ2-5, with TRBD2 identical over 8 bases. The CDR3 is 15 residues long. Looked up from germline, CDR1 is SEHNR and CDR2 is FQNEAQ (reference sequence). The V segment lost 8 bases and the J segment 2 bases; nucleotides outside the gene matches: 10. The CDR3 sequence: CASGLASGLQETQYF. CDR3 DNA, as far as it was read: TGTGCCAGCGGCCTGGCTAGCGGGTTACAAGAGACC.

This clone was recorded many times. CDR3 sequence reads: CASSLTTGNHGYTF. CDR3 bases read: TGTGCCAGCAGCCTTACCACAGGGAACCATGGC. This chain uses TRBV7-2 with TRBJ1-2; weak D call: TRBD1 (6 bases). With the read ending 3 residues before the CDR3 end, the germline J gene is used to fill in that end. The CDR3 is 14 amino acids. The V gene lost 5 bases and the J gene lost 6 bases, with 16 bases spanning the gap. Looked up from germline, CDR1 is SGHTA and CDR2 is FQGNSA.

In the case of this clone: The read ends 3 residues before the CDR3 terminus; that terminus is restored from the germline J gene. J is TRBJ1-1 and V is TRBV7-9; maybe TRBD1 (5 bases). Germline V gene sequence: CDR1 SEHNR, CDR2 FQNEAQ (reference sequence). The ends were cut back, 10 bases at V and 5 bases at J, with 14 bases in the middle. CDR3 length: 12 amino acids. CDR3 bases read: TGTGCCACCCGGGCGGGGGATACTGAA. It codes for CATRAGDTE. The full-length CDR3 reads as CATRAGDTEAFF.

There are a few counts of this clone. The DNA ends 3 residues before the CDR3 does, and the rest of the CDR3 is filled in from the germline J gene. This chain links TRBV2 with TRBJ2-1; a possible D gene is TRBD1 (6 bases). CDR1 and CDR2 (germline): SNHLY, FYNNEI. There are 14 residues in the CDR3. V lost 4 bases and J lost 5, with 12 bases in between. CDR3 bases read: TGTGCCAGCAGTGGGAGACAGGCCAACAATGAG. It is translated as CASSGRQANNE. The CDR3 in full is CASSGRQANNEQFF.

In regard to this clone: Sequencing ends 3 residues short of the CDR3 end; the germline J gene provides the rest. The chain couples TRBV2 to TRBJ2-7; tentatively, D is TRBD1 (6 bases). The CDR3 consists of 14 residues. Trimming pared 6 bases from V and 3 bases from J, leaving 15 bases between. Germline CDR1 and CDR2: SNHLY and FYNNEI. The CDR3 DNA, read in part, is TGTGCCAGCAGGGGAACCGGGACATACTACGAG. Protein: CASRGTGTYYE. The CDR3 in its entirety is CASRGTGTYYEQYF.

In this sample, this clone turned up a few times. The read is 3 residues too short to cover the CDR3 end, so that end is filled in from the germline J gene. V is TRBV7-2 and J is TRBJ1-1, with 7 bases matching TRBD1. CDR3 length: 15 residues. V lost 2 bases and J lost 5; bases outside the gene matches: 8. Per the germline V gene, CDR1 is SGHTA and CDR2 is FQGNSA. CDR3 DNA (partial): TGTGCCAGCAGCTTACTGGGCGAGGGGGCGACTGAA. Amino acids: CASSLLGEGATE. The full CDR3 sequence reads CASSLLGEGATEAFF.

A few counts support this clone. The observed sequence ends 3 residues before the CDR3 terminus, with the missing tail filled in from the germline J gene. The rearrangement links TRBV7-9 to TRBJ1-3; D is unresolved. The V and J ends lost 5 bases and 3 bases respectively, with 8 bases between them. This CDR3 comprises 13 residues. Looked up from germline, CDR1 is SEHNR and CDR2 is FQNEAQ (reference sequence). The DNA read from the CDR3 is TGTGCCAGCAGCGTTAACGGTGGAAACACC. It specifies CASSVNGGNT. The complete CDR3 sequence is CASSVNGGNTIYF.

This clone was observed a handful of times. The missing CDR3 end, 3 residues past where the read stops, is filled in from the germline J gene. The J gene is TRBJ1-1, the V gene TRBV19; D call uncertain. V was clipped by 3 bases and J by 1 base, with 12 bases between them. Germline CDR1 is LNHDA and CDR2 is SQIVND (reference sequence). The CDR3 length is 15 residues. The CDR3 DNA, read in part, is TGTGCCAGTAGTATTATGGCCAGAGGGAACACTGAA. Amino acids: CASSIMARGNTE. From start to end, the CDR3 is CASSIMARGNTEAFF.